The TCR beta chain described here comes from a study of blood T cell repertoires in COVID-19. Looking at the study overall: T cells, B-cell-depleted T cells, or PBMCs supplied cDNA or gDNA.

Produced via immunoSEQ multiplex PCR; TCRdb's table is partial and in-frame only. This sample has roughly 150,000 clones, with approximately 89% found just once. The sample holds one count of this clone. Sample: peripheral blood. This TCR was recovered from a human donor in a cohort sampled during active COVID-19.

In DNA form, the CDR3 reads TGTGCCAGCAGTTACACCGTGAGGGCCCAGTACTTC. This encodes CASSYTVRAQYF. The J gene is TRBJ2-5, the V gene TRBV6-2 or TRBV6-3, with D perhaps matching TRBD2 (5 bases). V was clipped by 2 bases and J by 9 bases, with 10 bases between them. In germline, CDR1 is MNHEY, CDR2 SVGEGT. This CDR3 has 12 amino acids.